This T cell receptor beta chain was captured in a study of T cells in Graves' hyperthyroidism and ophthalmopathy. Patients were aged 18 to 65, had disease duration under 2 months, and had newly diagnosed hyperthyroidism. Fresh peripheral blood, roughly 9.8 ml of it, supplied the PBMCs. This clonotype appeared many times. RNA transcripts gave rise to amplified TCR beta CDR3 regions. Initially, a first-round RT-PCR of the TCR CDR3 employed the HTBI primer set. One entry per CDR3 protein results from TCRdb running MiXCR on the multiplex PCR reads. The sample records fewer than 450,000 distinct CDR3 sequences, about 17% being singletons. From germline, CDR1 is SQVTM and CDR2 ANQGSEA. Trimming removed 6 bases at V and 0 bases at J, with 23 bases between. This CDR3 region has 17 residues.

Sequenced input: blood. This chain joins TRBV29-1 and TRBJ1-1; D is uncertain. This TCR was recovered from a woman aged 25 to 45 with Graves' hyperthyroidism that later progressed to Graves' ophthalmopathy. The CDR3 reads CSVFPPGSFDLNTEAFF. The CDR3 nucleotides are TGCAGCGTGTTTCCTCCGGGCTCCTTCGACCTGAACACTGAAGCTTTCTTT.